This T cell receptor (beta chain) was identified in a study of untreated major depressive disorder. Overall study findings and caveats: Findings may not generalize because the study sample was small.

Details on this clone: Its specificity is unknown.

Clones were sequenced by immunoSEQ multiplex PCR, and TCRdb holds only the in-frame ones, with some missing. The sample includes 20,000 to 25,000 clones, roughly nine tenths seen only once; the top ten take roughly 0.44%. Every depressed patient was matched in pairs with a non-depressed control on sex, age, current smoking status and body mass index. The CDR3 covers 16 residues. Per germline, CDR1 SGHNT and CDR2 YYREEE (reference sequence). V lost 0 bases to trimming and J lost 4 bases; unmatched junction nucleotides: 5. The sample comprised CD4+ T cells from PBMCs. The genes are TRBV5-4 and TRBJ2-2, with 8 bases lining up with TRBD1. This TCR was sampled from a woman between 35 and 50 years old in good health. DNA for the CDR3: TGTGCCAGCAGCTTGGTAGCAGGGGGCATCACCGGGGAGCTGTTTTTT. This gives the protein CASSLVAGGITGELFF.